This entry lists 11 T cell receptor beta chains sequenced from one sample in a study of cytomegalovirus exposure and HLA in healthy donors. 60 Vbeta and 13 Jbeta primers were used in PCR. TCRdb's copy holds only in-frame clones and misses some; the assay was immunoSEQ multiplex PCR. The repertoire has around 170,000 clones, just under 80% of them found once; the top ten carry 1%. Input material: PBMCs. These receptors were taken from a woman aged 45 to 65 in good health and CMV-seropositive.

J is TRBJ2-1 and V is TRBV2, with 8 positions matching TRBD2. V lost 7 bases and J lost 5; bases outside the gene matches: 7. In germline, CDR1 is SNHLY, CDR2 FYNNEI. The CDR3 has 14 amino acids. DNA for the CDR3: TGTGCCAGCAAACGTAGCGGGGACAACAATGAGCAGTTCTTC. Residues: CASKRSGDNNEQFF.

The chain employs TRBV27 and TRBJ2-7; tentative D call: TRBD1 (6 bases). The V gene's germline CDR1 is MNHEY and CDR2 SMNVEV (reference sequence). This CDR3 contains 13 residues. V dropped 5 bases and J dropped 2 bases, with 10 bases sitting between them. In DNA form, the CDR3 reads TGTGCCAGCAGTCCCCGACAGGCCTACGAGCAGTACTTC. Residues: CASSPRQAYEQYF.

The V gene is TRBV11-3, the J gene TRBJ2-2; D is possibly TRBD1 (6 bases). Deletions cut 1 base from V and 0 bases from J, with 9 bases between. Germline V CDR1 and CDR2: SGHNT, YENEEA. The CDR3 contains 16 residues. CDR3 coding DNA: TGTGCCAGCAGCTTAGTGGGACAATCGAACACCGGGGAGCTGTTTTTT. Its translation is CASSLVGQSNTGELFF.

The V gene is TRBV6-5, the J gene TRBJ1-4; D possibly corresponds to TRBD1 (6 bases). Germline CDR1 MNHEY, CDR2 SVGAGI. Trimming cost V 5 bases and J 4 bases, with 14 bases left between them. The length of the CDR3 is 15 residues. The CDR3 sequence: CASSPLGAVNEKLFF. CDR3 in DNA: TGTGCCAGCAGTCCACTGGGGGCGGTTAATGAAAAACTGTTTTTT.

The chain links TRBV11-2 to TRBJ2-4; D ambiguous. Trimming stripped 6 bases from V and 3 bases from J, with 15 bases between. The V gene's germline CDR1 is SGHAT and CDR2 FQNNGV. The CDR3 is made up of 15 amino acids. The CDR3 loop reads CASRETTAGKNIQYF. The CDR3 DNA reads TGTGCCAGCAGAGAGACCACGGCAGGCAAAAACATTCAGTACTTC.

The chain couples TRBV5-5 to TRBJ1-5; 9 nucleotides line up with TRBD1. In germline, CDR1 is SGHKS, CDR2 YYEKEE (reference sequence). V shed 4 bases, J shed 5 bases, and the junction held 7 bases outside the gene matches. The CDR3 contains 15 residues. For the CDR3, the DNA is TGTGCCAGCAGCCCGGGACAGGGAGACTATCAGCCCCAGCATTTT. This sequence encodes CASSPGQGDYQPQHF.

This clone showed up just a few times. The DNA of the CDR3 is TGTGCCAGCTCACCGTCGGACAGCCCGGGGGGCTACACCTTC. Its translation: CASSPSDSPGGYTF. The chain carries TRBV18 and TRBJ1-2; D is perhaps TRBD1 (6 bases). The CDR3 sequence is 14 residues long. Trimming shortened V by 3 bases and J by 8 bases, and 16 bases separated the two germline ends. The germline CDR1 and CDR2 sequences are KGHSH and LQKENI.

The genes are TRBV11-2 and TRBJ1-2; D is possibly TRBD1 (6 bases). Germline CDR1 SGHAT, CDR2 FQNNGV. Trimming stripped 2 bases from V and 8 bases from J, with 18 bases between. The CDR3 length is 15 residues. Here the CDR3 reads CASSLRFGQGKGYTF. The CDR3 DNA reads TGTGCCAGCAGCTTAAGATTTGGGCAGGGGAAAGGCTACACCTTC. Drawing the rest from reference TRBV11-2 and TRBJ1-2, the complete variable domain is EAGVAQSPRYKIIEKRQSVAFWCNPISGHATLYWYQQILGQGPKLLIQFQNNGVVDDSQLPKDRFSAERLKGVDSTLKIQPAKLEDSAVYLCASSLRFGQGKGYTFGSGTRLTVV.

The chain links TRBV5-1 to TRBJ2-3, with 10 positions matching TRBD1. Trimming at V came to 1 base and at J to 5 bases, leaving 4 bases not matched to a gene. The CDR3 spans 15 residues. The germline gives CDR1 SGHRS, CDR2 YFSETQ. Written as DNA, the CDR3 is TGCGCCAGCAGCTTGCCAGGGACAGGGGAAGATACGCAGTATTTT. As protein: CASSLPGTGEDTQYF.

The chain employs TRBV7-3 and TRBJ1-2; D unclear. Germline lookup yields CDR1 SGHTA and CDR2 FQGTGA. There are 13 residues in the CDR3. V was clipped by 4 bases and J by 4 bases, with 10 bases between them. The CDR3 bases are TGTGCCAGCAGCTATGGTCCAGGCTATGGCTACACCTTC. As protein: CASSYGPGYGYTF.

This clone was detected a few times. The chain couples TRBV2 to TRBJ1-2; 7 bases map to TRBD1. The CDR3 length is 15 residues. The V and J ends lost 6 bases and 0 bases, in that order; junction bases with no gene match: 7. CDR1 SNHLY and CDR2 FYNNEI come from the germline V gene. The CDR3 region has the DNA TGTGCCAGCAGGATGGGACAGAGAGCTAACTATGGCTACACCTTC. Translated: CASRMGQRANYGYTF.